This record covers a single TCR beta chain. The data originate from a study of T cells after yellow fever vaccination. V shed 5 bases and J shed 0 bases, with 14 bases lying between them. The CDR3 loop spans 16 amino acids. The germline V gene has CDR1 SGHTA and CDR2 FQGNSA. Each CDR3 protein gets one entry after TCRdb re-called the 5' RACE reads with MiXCR. Of hundreds of thousands of distinct CDR3 sequences listed, roughly an eighth are singletons. The chain couples TRBV7-2 to TRBJ2-1; D is possibly TRBD1 (5 bases). This TCR came from a man aged 25-40 years who received the YFV17D yellow fever vaccine. The material was PBMCs, obtained on the day of the yellow fever booster vaccination. CDR3 sequence: CASSQQAYSSYNEQFF. CDR3 in DNA: TGTGCCAGCAGCCAACAGGCATACAGCTCCTACAATGAGCAGTTCTTC. The entire variable domain, with the rest obtained from reference TRBV7-2 and TRBJ2-1, is as follows: GAGVSQSPSNKVTEKGKDVELRCDPISGHTALYWYRQSLGQGLEFLIYFQGNSAPDKSGLPSDRFSAERTGGSVSTLTIQRTQQEDSAVYLCASSQQAYSSYNEQFFGPGTRLTVL.